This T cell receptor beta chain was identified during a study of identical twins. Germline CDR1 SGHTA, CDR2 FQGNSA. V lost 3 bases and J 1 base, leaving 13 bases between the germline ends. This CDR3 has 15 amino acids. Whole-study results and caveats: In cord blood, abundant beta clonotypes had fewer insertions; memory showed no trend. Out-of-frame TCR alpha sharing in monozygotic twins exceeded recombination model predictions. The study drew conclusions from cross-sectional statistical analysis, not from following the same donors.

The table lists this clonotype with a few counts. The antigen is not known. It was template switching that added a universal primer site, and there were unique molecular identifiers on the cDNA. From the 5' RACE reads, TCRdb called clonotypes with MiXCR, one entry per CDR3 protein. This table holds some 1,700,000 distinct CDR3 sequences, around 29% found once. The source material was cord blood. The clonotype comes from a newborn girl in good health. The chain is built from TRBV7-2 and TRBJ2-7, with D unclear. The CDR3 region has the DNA TGTGCCAGCAGCTTTTCAGTGTCTGAATCCTACGAGCAGTACTTC. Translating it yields CASSFSVSESYEQYF.